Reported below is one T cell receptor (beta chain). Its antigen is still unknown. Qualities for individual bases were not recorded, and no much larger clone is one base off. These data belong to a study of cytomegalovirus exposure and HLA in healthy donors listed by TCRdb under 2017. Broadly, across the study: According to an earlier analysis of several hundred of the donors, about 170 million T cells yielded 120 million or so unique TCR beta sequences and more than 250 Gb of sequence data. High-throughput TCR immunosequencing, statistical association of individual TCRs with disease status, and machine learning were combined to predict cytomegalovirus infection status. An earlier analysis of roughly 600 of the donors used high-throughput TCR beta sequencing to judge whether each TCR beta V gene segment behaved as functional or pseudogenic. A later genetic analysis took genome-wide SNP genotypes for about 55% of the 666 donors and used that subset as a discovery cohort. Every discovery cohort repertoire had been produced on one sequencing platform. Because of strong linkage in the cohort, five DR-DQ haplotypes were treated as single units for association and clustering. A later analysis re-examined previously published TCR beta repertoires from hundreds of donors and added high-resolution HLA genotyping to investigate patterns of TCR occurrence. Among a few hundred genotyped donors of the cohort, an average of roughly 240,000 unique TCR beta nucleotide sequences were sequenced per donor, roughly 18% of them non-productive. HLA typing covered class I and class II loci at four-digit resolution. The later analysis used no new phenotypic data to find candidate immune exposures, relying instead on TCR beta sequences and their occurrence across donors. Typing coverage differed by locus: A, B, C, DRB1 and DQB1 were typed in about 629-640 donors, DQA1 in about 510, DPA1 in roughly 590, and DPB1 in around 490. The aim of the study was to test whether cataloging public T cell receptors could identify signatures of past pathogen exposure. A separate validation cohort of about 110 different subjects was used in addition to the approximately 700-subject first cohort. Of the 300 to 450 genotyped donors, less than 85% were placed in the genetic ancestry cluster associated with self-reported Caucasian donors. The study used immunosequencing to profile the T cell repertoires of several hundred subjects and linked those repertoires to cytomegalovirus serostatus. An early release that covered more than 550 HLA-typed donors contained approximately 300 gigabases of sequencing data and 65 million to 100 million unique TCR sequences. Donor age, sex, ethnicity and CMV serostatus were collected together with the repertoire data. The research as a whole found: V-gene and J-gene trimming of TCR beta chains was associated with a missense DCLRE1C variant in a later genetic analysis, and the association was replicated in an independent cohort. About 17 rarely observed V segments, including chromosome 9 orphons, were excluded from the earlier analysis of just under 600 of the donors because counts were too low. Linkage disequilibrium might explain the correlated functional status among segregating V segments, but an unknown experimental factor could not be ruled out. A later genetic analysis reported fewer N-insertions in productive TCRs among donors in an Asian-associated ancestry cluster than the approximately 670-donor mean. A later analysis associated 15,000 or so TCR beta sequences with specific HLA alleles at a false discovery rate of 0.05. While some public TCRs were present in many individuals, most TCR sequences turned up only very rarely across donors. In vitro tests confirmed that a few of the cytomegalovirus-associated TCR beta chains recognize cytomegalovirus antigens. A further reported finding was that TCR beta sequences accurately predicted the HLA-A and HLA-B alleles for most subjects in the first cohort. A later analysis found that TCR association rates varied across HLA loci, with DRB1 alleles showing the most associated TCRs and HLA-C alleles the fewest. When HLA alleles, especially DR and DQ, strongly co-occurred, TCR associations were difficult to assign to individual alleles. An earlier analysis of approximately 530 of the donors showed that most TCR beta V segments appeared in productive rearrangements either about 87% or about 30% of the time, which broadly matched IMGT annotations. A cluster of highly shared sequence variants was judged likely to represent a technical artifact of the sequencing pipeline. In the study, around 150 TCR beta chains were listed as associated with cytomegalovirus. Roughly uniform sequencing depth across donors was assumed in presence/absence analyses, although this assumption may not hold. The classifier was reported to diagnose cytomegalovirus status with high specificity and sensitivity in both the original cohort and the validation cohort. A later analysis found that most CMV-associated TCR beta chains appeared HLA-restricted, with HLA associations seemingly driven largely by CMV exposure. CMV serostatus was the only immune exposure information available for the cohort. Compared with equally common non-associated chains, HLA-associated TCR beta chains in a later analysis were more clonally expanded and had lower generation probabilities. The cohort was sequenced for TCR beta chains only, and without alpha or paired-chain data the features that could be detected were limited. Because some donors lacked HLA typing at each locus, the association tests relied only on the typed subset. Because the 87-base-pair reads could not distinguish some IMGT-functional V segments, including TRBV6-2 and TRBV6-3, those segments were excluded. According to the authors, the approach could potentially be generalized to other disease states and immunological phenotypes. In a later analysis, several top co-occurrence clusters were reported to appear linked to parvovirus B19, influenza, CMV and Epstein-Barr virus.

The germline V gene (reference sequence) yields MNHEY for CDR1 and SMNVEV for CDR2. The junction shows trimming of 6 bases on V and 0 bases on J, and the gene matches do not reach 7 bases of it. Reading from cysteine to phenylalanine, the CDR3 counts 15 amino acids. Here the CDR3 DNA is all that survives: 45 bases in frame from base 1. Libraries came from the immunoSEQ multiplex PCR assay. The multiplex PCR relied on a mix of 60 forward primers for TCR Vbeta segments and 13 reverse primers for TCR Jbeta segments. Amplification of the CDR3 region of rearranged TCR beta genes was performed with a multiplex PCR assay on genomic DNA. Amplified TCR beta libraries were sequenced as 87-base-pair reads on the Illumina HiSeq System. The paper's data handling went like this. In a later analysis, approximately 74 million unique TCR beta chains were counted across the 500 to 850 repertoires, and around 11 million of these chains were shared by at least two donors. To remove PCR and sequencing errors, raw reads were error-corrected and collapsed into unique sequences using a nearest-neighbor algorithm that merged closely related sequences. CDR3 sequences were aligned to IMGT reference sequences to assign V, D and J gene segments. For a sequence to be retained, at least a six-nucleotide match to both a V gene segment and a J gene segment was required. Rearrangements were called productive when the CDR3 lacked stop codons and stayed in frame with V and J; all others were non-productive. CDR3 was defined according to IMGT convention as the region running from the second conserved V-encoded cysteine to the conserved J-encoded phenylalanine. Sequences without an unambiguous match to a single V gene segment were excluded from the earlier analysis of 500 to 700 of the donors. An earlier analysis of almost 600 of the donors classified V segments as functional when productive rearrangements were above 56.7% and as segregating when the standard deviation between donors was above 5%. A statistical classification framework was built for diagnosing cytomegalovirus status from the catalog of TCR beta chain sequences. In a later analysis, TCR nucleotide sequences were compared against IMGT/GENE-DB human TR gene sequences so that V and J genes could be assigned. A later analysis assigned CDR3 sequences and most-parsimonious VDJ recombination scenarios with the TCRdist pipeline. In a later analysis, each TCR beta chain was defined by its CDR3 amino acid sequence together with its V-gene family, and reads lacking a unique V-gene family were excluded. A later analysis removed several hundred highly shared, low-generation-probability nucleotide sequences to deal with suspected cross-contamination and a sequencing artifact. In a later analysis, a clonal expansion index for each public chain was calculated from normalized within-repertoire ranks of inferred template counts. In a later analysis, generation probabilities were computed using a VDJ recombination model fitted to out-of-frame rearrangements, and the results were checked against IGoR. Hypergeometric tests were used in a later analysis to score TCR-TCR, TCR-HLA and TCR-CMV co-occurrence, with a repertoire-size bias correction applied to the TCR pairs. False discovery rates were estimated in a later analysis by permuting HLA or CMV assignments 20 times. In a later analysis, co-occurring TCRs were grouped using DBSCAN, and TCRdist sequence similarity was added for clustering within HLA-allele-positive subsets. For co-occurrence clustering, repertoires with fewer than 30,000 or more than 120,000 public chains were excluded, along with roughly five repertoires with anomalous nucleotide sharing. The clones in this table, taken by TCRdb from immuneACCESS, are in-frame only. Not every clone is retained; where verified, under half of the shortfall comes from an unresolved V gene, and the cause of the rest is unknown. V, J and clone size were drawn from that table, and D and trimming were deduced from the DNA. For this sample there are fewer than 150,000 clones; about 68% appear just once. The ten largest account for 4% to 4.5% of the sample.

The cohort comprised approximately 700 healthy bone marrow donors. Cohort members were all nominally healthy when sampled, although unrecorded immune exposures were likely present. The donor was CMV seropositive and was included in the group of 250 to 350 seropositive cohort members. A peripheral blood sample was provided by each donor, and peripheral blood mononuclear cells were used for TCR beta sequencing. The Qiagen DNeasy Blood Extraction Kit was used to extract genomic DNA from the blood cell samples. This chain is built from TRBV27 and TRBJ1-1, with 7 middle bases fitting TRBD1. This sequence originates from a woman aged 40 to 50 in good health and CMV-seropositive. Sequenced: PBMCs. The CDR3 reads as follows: CASRPRGKVNTEAFF. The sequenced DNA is TGTGCCAGCAGACCCAGGGGGAAGGTGAACACTGAAGCTTTCTTT.